Listed below are T cell receptor beta chains from one sample, sequenced in a study of prognosis after radiotherapy for stage I lung cancer. TCRdb ran MiXCR on the multiplex PCR reads and lists one entry per CDR3 protein. Here the sample spans more than 30,000 distinct CDR3 sequences, 42% being singletons. The sample was PBMCs, taken before or after stereotactic body radiation therapy (not recorded which). The receptors were sampled from a donor aged 50 or older with non-small cell lung cancer. Each CDR3 is given with its conserved first and last residue. Each record gives: clone size, D gene, V gene, J gene, CDR3 DNA, CDR3 protein. The D gene is left open where the match is weak. Only some rows state a clone size, as once, few, many or a class for expanded clones.

clone size: many; D gene: TRBD1; V gene: TRBV11-1; J gene: TRBJ2-1; CDR3 DNA: TGTGCCAGCAGCTTCTACAGGGGATATGAGCAGTTCTTC; CDR3 protein: CASSFYRGYEQFF
clone size: NA; D gene: TRBD2; V gene: TRBV19; J gene: TRBJ2-1; CDR3 DNA: TGTGCCAGTAGTACCGGGACTAGCGCTACTGAGCAGTTCTTC; CDR3 protein: CASSTGTSATEQFF
clone size: large; D gene: NA; V gene: TRBV6-9; J gene: TRBJ2-2; CDR3 DNA: TGTGCCAGCAGTGAAGAGGCAGGGGATCCCGGGGAGCTGTTTTTT; CDR3 protein: CASSEEAGDPGELFF
clone size: many; D gene: NA; V gene: TRBV5-1; J gene: TRBJ1-2; CDR3 DNA: TGCGCCAGCAGCGCAGGGACCGCCACCTCTAACTATGGCTACACCTTC; CDR3 protein: CASSAGTATSNYGYTF
clone size: many; D gene: TRBD1; V gene: TRBV30; J gene: TRBJ1-1; CDR3 DNA: TGTGCCTGGGTCGCCGGGACAGGTCACACTGAAGCTTTCTTT; CDR3 protein: CAWVAGTGHTEAFF
clone size: many; D gene: NA; V gene: TRBV19; J gene: TRBJ1-2; CDR3 DNA: TGTGCCAGTAGCATCCAGCAAGACTATGGCTACACCTTC; CDR3 protein: CASSIQQDYGYTF
clone size: once; D gene: TRBD1; V gene: TRBV12-5; J gene: TRBJ1-4; CDR3 DNA: TGTGCTAGTGTTTCCTGGACAGGGGCCCTTAATGAAAAACTGTTTTTT; CDR3 protein: CASVSWTGALNEKLFF
clone size: NA; D gene: TRBD2; V gene: TRBV7-2; J gene: TRBJ2-1; CDR3 DNA: TGTGCCAGCAGCACAGGAATTCTAGCGGGAGGGTACAATGAGCAGTTCTTC; CDR3 protein: CASSTGILAGGYNEQFF
clone size: many; D gene: TRBD1; V gene: TRBV5-1; J gene: TRBJ2-1; CDR3 DNA: TGCGCCAGCAGCTTGGAGGGCAGGGGGCTGGATGAGCAGTTCTTC; CDR3 protein: CASSLEGRGLDEQFF
clone size: NA; D gene: NA; V gene: TRBV9; J gene: TRBJ2-3; CDR3 DNA: TGTGCCAGCAGCGGGACCGACACAGATACGCAGTATTTT; CDR3 protein: CASSGTDTDTQYF
clone size: many; D gene: TRBD1; V gene: TRBV7-9; J gene: TRBJ2-2; CDR3 DNA: TGTGCCAGCAGCCGGGACAGGGGGGACACCGGGGAGCTGTTTTTT; CDR3 protein: CASSRDRGDTGELFF
clone size: few; D gene: NA; V gene: TRBV4-1; J gene: TRBJ1-4; CDR3 DNA: TGCGCCAGCAGCCAAGACAGGGGTTTTAATGAAAAACTGTTTTTT; CDR3 protein: CASSQDRGFNEKLFF
clone size: medium-sized; D gene: NA; V gene: TRBV24-1; J gene: TRBJ2-7; CDR3 DNA: TGTGCCACCAGTGATTCAGCAGGGTCCGAGCAGTACTTC; CDR3 protein: CATSDSAGSEQYF
clone size: medium-sized; D gene: NA; V gene: TRBV12-3/TRBV12-4; J gene: TRBJ2-2; CDR3 DNA: TGTGCCAGCAGTTTAGTCACCGGGGAGCTGTTTTTT; CDR3 protein: CASSLVTGELFF
clone size: NA; D gene: NA; V gene: TRBV6-1; J gene: TRBJ2-7; CDR3 DNA: TGTGCCAGCAGAGACAGGACTACCTACGAGCAGTACTTC; CDR3 protein: CASRDRTTYEQYF
clone size: many; D gene: NA; V gene: TRBV5-1; J gene: TRBJ2-2; CDR3 DNA: TGTGCCAGCAGCTTGGGACACCCGAACACCGGGGAGCTGTTTTTT; CDR3 protein: CASSLGHPNTGELFF
clone size: medium-sized; D gene: TRBD2; V gene: TRBV6-4; J gene: TRBJ2-1; CDR3 DNA: TGTGCCAGCAGCGCGGGTAGCGGGGGGTACAATGAGCAGTTCTTC; CDR3 protein: CASSAGSGGYNEQFF
clone size: NA; D gene: TRBD1; V gene: TRBV4-2; J gene: TRBJ2-7; CDR3 DNA: TGTGCCAGCAGCCAAAGGTTAGGGGGCAGCTACGAGCAGTACTTC; CDR3 protein: CASSQRLGGSYEQYF
clone size: many; D gene: NA; V gene: TRBV5-1; J gene: TRBJ2-5; CDR3 DNA: TGCGCCAGCAGCTTGGCCGTGGGGGAAGAGACCCAGTACTTC; CDR3 protein: CASSLAVGEETQYF
clone size: NA; D gene: NA; V gene: TRBV20-1; J gene: TRBJ2-7; CDR3 DNA: TGCAGTGCTAGAGTCAACAGTAGAAGCTCCTACGAGCAGTACTTC; CDR3 protein: CSARVNSRSSYEQYF
clone size: once; D gene: NA; V gene: TRBV27; J gene: TRBJ2-7; CDR3 DNA: TGTGCCAGCAGTCCAACGTCAAGCGGGTACGAGCAGTACTTC; CDR3 protein: CASSPTSSGYEQYF
clone size: many; D gene: NA; V gene: TRBV28; J gene: TRBJ2-5; CDR3 DNA: TGTGCCAGCATTGGTGATTTGCTATTCCAAGAGACCCAGTACTTC; CDR3 protein: CASIGDLLFQETQYF
clone size: NA; D gene: NA; V gene: TRBV12-3/TRBV12-4; J gene: TRBJ1-2; CDR3 DNA: TGTGCCAGCAGCGCCTGGGATTATGTCTACACCTTC; CDR3 protein: CASSAWDYVYTF
clone size: NA; D gene: NA; V gene: TRBV2; J gene: TRBJ1-4; CDR3 DNA: TGTGCCAGCAGTGATCCCGGTGATGCAACTAATGAAGAAATGTTTTTT; CDR3 protein: CASSDPGDATNEEMFF
clone size: NA; D gene: NA; V gene: TRBV5-6; J gene: TRBJ2-7; CDR3 DNA: TGTGCCATCAGCGTGCCAGGGGACGAGCAGTACTTC; CDR3 protein: CAISVPGDEQYF
clone size: many; D gene: TRBD2; V gene: TRBV28; J gene: TRBJ2-7; CDR3 DNA: TGTGCCAGCAGTGCCCCTAGCGGGAGGTACGAGCAGTACTTC; CDR3 protein: CASSAPSGRYEQYF
clone size: many; D gene: NA; V gene: TRBV19; J gene: TRBJ1-5; CDR3 DNA: TGTGCCAGTAGACTGGACAGAGATAGCAATCAGCCCCAGCATTTT; CDR3 protein: CASRLDRDSNQPQHF
clone size: NA; D gene: TRBD2; V gene: TRBV7-6; J gene: TRBJ2-1; CDR3 DNA: TGTGCCAGCAGCTTTTCGGGAGGGCCGATGGGTGAGCAGTTCTTC; CDR3 protein: CASSFSGGPMGEQFF
clone size: NA; D gene: NA; V gene: TRBV6-5; J gene: TRBJ1-5; CDR3 DNA: TGTGCCAGCAGTTACGGGGCAGGATTGCATCAGCCCCAGCATTTT; CDR3 protein: CASSYGAGLHQPQHF
clone size: NA; D gene: NA; V gene: TRBV28; J gene: TRBJ1-2; CDR3 DNA: TGTGCCAGCAGTAATAATGCCCTGTATGGCTACACCTTC; CDR3 protein: CASSNNALYGYTF
clone size: many; D gene: NA; V gene: TRBV29-1; J gene: TRBJ1-2; CDR3 DNA: TGCAGCGTCACTTACCAGGACTATGGCTACACCTTC; CDR3 protein: CSVTYQDYGYTF
clone size: many; D gene: NA; V gene: TRBV11-3; J gene: TRBJ1-1; CDR3 DNA: TGTGCCAGCAGCTTAGATCGCGAGATTGAAGCTTTCTTT; CDR3 protein: CASSLDREIEAFF
clone size: once; D gene: NA; V gene: TRBV24-1; J gene: TRBJ2-3; CDR3 DNA: TGTGCCACCAGTAAGGATATGTGTGCAGATACGCAGTATTTT; CDR3 protein: CATSKDMCADTQYF
clone size: many; D gene: NA; V gene: TRBV7-2; J gene: TRBJ2-5; CDR3 DNA: TGTGCCAGCGGCGAGGGGTCAGCAACCAGGGAGACCCAGTACTTC; CDR3 protein: CASGEGSATRETQYF
clone size: many; D gene: NA; V gene: TRBV4-1; J gene: TRBJ1-2; CDR3 DNA: TGCGCCAGCAGCCAAGATTTGGACGTAAACTATGGCTACACCTTC; CDR3 protein: CASSQDLDVNYGYTF
clone size: many; D gene: TRBD1; V gene: TRBV18; J gene: TRBJ1-1; CDR3 DNA: TGTGCCAGCTCACCGGGGACAGGAATGAACACTGAAGCTTTCTTT; CDR3 protein: CASSPGTGMNTEAFF
clone size: NA; D gene: NA; V gene: TRBV5-1; J gene: TRBJ2-7; CDR3 DNA: TGCGCCAGCAGCTTGGGTTCCGCAAACTACGAGCAGTACTTC; CDR3 protein: CASSLGSANYEQYF
clone size: NA; D gene: NA; V gene: TRBV30; J gene: TRBJ1-2; CDR3 DNA: TGTGCCTGTAAAGCAACAGGGCAGAAAGGCTACACCTTC; CDR3 protein: CACKATGQKGYTF
clone size: many; D gene: NA; V gene: TRBV29-1; J gene: TRBJ1-1; CDR3 DNA: TGCAGCGTGGGGGGGCTTCCACAGGGTAACACTGAAGCTTTCTTT; CDR3 protein: CSVGGLPQGNTEAFF
clone size: NA; D gene: TRBD2; V gene: TRBV12-5; J gene: TRBJ2-2; CDR3 DNA: TGTGCTATTGTCCCCGAGCGGGGGGCTGTCACCGGGGAGCTGTTTTTT; CDR3 protein: CAIVPERGAVTGELFF
clone size: many; D gene: TRBD1; V gene: TRBV30; J gene: TRBJ1-1; CDR3 DNA: TGTGCCTGGAGTGTACCCGGGACAGGGGACCCTGAAGCTTTCTTT; CDR3 protein: CAWSVPGTGDPEAFF
clone size: many; D gene: NA; V gene: TRBV6-1; J gene: TRBJ2-3; CDR3 DNA: TGTGCCAGCAGTGTCAAGTATGAGGCTAGCTACACAGATACGCAGTATTTT; CDR3 protein: CASSVKYEASYTDTQYF
clone size: NA; D gene: NA; V gene: TRBV27; J gene: TRBJ1-5; CDR3 DNA: TGTGCGAGCAGTTTAAGCAGGGGTCATCAGCCCAAGCATTTT; CDR3 protein: CASSLSRGHQPKHF
clone size: many; D gene: TRBD2; V gene: TRBV12-3/TRBV12-4; J gene: TRBJ2-2; CDR3 DNA: TGTGCCAGCACCCGGGAGGTTGCGCCGACCGGGGAGCTGTTTTTT; CDR3 protein: CASTREVAPTGELFF
clone size: many; D gene: NA; V gene: TRBV28; J gene: TRBJ2-1; CDR3 DNA: TGTGCCAGCAGTCCAAGGAGGGGTGATGAGCAGTTCTTC; CDR3 protein: CASSPRRGDEQFF
clone size: few; D gene: NA; V gene: TRBV20-1; J gene: TRBJ2-6; CDR3 DNA: TGCAGTGCTAGAGATTCAGGGACCGGGTCCAACGTCCTGACTTTC; CDR3 protein: CSARDSGTGSNVLTF
clone size: few; D gene: TRBD1; V gene: TRBV3-1; J gene: TRBJ2-5; CDR3 DNA: TGTGCCAGCGGCCAACAGGGGATTGCAACGGAGACCCAGTACTTC; CDR3 protein: CASGQQGIATETQYF
clone size: many; D gene: NA; V gene: TRBV28; J gene: TRBJ1-6; CDR3 DNA: TGTGCCAGCAGTTTCTCCCCCGGGCAAAATTCACCCCTCCACTTT; CDR3 protein: CASSFSPGQNSPLHF
clone size: NA; D gene: NA; V gene: TRBV2; J gene: TRBJ2-2; CDR3 DNA: TGTGCCAGCAGGGCAAACCTCGAAGGGACCGGGGAGCTGTTTTTT; CDR3 protein: CASRANLEGTGELFF
clone size: many; D gene: NA; V gene: TRBV7-3; J gene: TRBJ2-2; CDR3 DNA: TGTGCCAGCAGCTTTGGTACCGGGGAGCTGTTTTTT; CDR3 protein: CASSFGTGELFF
clone size: NA; D gene: TRBD1; V gene: TRBV11-2; J gene: TRBJ1-2; CDR3 DNA: TGTGCCAGCAGCCCCAATCTTGGGACAGGGGGCGTTGTCTACGCCTTC; CDR3 protein: CASSPNLGTGGVVYAF
clone size: many; D gene: NA; V gene: TRBV2; J gene: TRBJ2-3; CDR3 DNA: TGTGCCAGCAGTCCGAGCGGGTACTCCACTAGCACAGATACGCAGTATTTT; CDR3 protein: CASSPSGYSTSTDTQYF